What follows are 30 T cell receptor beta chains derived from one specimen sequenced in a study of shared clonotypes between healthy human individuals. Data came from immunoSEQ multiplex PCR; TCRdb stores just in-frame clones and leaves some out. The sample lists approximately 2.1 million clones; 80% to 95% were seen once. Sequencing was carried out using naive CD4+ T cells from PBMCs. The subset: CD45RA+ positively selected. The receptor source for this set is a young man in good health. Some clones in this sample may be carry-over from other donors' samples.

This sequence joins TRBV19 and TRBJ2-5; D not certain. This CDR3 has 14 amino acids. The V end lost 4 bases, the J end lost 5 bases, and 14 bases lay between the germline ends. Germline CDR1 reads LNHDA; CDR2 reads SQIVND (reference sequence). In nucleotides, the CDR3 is TGTGCCAGTAGTACGCCAGATAACGGGGAGACCCAGTACTTC. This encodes CASSTPDNGETQYF.

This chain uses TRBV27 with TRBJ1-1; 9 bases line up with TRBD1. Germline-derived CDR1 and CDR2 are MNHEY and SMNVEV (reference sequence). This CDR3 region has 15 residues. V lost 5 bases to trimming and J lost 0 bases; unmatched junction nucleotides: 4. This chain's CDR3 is CASSPRQGVNTEAFF. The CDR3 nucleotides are TGTGCCAGCAGTCCCCGACAGGGGGTGAACACTGAAGCTTTCTTT.

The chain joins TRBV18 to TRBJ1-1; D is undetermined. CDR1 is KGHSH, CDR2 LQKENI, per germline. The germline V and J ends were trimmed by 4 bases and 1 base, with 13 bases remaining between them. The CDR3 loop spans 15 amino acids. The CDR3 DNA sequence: TGTGCCAGCTCACTAACCACGATCCAGAACACTGAAGCTTTCTTT. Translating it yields CASSLTTIQNTEAFF.

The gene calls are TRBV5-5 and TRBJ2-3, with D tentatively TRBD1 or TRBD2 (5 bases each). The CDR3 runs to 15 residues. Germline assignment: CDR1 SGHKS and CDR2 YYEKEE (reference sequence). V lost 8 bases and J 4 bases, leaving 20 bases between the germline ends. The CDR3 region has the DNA TGTGCCAGTAGCCCGAGGGGCGAGAGGGCAGATACGCAGTATTTT. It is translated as CASSPRGERADTQYF.

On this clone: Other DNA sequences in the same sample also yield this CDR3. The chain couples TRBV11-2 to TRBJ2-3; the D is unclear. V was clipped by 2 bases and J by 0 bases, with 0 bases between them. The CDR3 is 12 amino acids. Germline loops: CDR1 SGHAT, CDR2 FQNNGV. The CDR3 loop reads CASSLSTDTQYF. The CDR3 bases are TGTGCCAGCAGCTTAAGCACAGATACGCAGTATTTT.

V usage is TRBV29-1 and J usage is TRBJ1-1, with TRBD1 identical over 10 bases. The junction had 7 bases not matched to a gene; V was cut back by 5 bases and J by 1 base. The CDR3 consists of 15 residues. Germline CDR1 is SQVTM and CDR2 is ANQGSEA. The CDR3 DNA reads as TGCAGCGTTCTACACCGGACAGGGGGGAACACTGAAGCTTTCTTT. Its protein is CSVLHRTGGNTEAFF.

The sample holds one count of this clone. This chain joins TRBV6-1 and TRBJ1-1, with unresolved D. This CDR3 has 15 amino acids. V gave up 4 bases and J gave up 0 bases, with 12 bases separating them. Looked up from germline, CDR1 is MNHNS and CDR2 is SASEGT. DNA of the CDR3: TGTGCCAGCAGTGTAGTGGCAGGCATGAACACTGAAGCTTTCTTT. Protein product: CASSVVAGMNTEAFF.

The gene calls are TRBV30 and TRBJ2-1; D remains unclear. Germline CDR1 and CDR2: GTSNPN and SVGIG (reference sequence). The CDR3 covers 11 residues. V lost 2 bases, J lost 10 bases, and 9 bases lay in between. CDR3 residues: CAWSKGKEQFF. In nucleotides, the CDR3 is TGTGCCTGGAGTAAAGGGAAGGAGCAGTTCTTC.

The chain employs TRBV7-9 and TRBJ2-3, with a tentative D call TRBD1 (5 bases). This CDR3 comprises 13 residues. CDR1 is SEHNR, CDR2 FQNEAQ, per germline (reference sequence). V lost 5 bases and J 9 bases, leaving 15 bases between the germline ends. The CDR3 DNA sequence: TGTGCCAGCAGCAGGGGCTTGGTGTTAACGCAGTATTTT. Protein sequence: CASSRGLVLTQYF.

This chain's CDR3 is CASTDRTGKNIQYF. The CDR3 bases are TGTGCCAGCACCGATCGGACAGGGAAAAACATTCAGTACTTC. The chain couples TRBV2 to TRBJ2-4; 8 nucleotides align to TRBD1. This CDR3 is 14 amino acids long. Germline V gives CDR1 SNHLY, CDR2 FYNNEI. V shed 7 bases, J shed 4 bases, and the junction held 6 bases outside the gene matches. The complete variable domain, with remaining parts taken from reference TRBV2 and TRBJ2-4, reads EPEVTQTPSHQVTQMGQEVILRCVPISNHLYFYWYRQILGQKVEFLVSFYNNEISEKSEIFDDQFSVERPDGSNFTLKIRSTKLEDSAMYFCASTDRTGKNIQYFGAGTRLSVL.

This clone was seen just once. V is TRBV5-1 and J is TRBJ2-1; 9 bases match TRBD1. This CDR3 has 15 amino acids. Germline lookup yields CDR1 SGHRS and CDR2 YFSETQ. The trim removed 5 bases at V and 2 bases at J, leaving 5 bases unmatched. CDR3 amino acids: CASRKTGGTYNEQFF. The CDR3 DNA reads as TGCGCCAGCAGAAAGACAGGGGGGACCTACAATGAGCAGTTCTTC. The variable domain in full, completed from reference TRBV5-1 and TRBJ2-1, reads KAGVTQTPRYLIKTRGQQVTLSCSPISGHRSVSWYQQTPGQGLQFLFEYFSETQRNKGNFPGRFSGRQFSNSRSEMNVSTLELGDSALYLCASRKTGGTYNEQFFGPGTRLTVL.

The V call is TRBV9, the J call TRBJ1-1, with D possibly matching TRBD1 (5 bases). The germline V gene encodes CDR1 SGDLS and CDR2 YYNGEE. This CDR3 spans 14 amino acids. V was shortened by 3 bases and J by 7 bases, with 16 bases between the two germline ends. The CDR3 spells CASSAQGLTSEAFF. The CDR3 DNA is TGTGCCAGCAGCGCCCAGGGACTGACAAGTGAAGCTTTCTTT.

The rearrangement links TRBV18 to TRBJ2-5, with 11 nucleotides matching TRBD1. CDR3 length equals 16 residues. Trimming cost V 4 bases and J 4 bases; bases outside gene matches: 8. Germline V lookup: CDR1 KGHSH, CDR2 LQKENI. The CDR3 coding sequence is TGTGCCAGCTCACAAGGACAGGGGGCTACCGGAGAGACCCAGTACTTC. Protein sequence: CASSQGQGATGETQYF.

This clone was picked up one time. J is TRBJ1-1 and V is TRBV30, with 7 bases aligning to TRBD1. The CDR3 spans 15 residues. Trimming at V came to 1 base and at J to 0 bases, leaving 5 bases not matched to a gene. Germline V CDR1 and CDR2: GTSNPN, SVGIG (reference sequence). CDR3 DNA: TGTGCCTGGAGTGCCCTGACAGGGATGAACACTGAAGCTTTCTTT. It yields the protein CAWSALTGMNTEAFF.

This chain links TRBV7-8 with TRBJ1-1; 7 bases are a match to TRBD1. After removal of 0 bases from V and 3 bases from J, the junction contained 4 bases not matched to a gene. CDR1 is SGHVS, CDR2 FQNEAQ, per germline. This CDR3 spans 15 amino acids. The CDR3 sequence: CASSLALGGYTEAFF. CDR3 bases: TGTGCCAGCAGCTTAGCGTTAGGGGGCTACACTGAAGCTTTCTTT.

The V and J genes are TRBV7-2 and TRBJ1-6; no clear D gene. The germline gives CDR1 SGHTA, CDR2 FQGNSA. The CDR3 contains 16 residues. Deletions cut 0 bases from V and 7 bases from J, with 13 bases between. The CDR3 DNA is TGTGCCAGCAGCTTAGCTCACGGTCAGCGAAATTCACCCCTCCACTTT. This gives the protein CASSLAHGQRNSPLHF.

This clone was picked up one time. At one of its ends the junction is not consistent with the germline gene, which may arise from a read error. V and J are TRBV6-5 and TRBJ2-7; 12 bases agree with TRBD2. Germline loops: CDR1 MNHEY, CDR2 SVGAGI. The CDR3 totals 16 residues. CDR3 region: CASSYLTSGSSNEQYF. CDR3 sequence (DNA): TGTGCCAGCAGTTACCTGACTAGCGGGAGCTCCAACGAGCAGTACTTC.

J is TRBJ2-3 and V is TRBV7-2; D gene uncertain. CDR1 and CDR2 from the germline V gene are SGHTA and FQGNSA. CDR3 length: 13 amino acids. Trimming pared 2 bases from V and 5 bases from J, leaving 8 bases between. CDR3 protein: CASSLIAVDTQYF. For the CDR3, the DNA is TGTGCCAGCAGCTTAATAGCTGTAGATACGCAGTATTTT.

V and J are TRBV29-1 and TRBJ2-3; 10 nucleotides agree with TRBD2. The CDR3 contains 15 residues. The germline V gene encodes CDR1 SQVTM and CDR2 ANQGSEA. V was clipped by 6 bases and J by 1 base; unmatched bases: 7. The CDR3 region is CSVSRLAGRTDTQYF. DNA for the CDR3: TGCAGCGTATCGAGACTAGCGGGCCGCACAGATACGCAGTATTTT.

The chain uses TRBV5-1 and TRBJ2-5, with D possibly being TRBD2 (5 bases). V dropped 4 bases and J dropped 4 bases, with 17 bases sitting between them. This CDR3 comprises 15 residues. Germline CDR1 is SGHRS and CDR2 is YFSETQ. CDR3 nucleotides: TGCGCCAGCAGCCAACCCCCTTTCGGGGTAGAGACCCAGTACTTC. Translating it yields CASSQPPFGVETQYF.

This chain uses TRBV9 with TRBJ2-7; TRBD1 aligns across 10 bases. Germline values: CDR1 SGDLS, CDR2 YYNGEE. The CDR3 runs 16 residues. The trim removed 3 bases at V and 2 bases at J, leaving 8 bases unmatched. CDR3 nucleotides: TGTGCCAGCAGCGAGACGGGACAGGGGTATCCCTACGAGCAGTACTTC. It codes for CASSETGQGYPYEQYF.

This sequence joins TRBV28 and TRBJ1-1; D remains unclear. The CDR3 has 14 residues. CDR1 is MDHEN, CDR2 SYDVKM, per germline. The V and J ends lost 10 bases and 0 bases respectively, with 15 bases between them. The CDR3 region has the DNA TGTGCCACCACGGGCCTGGCGATGAACACTGAAGCTTTCTTT. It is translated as CATTGLAMNTEAFF.

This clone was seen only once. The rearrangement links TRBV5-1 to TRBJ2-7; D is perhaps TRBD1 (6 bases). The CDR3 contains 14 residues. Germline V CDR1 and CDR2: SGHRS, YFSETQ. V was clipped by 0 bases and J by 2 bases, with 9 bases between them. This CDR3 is CASSLGTVPYEQYF. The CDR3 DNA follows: TGCGCCAGCAGCTTGGGGACAGTTCCCTACGAGCAGTACTTC.

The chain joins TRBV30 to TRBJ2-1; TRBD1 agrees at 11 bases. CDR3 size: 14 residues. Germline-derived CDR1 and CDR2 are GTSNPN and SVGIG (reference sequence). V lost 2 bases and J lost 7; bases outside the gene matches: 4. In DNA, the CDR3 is TGTGCCTGGAGTCTCGGACAGGGGGCGAATGAGCAGTTCTTC. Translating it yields CAWSLGQGANEQFF.

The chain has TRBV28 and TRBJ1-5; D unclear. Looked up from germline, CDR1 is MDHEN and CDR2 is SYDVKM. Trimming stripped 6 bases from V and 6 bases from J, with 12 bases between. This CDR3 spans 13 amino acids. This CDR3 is CASSLVVGQPQHF. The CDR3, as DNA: TGTGCCAGCAGCTTGGTAGTCGGTCAGCCCCAGCATTTT.

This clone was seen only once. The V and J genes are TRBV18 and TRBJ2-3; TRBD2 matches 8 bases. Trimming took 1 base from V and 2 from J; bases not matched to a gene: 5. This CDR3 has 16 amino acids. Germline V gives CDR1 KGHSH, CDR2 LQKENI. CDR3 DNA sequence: TGTGCCAGCTCACCACAGGCAGCGGGAGCCACAGATACGCAGTATTTT. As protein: CASSPQAAGATDTQYF.

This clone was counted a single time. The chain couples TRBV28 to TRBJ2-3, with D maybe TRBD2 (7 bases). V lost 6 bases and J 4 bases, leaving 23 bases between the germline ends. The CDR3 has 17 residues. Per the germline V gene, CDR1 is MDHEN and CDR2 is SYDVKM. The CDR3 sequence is CASRPMGDPGGPDTQYF. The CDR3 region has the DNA TGTGCCAGCAGACCAATGGGAGATCCCGGGGGGCCAGATACGCAGTATTTT.

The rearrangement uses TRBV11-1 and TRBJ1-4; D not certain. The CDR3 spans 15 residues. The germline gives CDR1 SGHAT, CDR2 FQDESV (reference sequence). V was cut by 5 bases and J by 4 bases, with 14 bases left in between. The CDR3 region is CASSTREGHNEKLFF. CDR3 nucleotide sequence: TGTGCCAGCAGCACCCGGGAGGGCCATAATGAAAAACTGTTTTTT.

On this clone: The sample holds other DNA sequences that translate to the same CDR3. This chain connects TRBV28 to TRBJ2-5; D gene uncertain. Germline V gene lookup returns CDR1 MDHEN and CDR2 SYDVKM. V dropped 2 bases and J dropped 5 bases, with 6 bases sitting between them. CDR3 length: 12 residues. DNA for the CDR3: TGTGCCAGCAGTTTACGGTCGGAGACCCAGTACTTC. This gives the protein CASSLRSETQYF.

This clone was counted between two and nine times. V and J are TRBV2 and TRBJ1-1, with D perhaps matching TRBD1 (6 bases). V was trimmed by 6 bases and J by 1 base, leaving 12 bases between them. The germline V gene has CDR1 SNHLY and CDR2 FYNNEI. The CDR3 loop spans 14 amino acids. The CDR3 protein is CASSQTGPNTEAFF. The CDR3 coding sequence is TGTGCCAGCAGCCAGACAGGCCCGAACACTGAAGCTTTCTTT.